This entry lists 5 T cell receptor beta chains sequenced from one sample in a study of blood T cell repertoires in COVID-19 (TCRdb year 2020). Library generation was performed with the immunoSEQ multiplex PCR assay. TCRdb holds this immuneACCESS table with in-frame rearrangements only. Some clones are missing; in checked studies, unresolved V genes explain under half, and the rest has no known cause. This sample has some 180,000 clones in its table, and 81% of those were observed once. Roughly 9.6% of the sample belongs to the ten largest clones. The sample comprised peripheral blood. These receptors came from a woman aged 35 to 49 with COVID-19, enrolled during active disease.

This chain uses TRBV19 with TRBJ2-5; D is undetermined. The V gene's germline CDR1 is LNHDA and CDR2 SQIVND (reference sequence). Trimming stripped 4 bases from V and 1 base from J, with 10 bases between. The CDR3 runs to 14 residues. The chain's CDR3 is CASSKSRGQETQYF. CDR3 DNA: TGTGCCAGTAGTAAATCTCGCGGCCAAGAGACCCAGTACTTC.

CDR3 in amino acids: CASSLGETEAFF. The CDR3 nucleotides are TGTGCCAGCAGCTTAGGGGAGACTGAAGCTTTCTTT. The V gene is TRBV11-2, the J gene TRBJ1-1; D not certain. Trimming took 1 base from V and 5 from J, leaving 5 bases between them. Germline V gene sequence: CDR1 SGHAT, CDR2 FQNNGV. CDR3 length: 12 amino acids.

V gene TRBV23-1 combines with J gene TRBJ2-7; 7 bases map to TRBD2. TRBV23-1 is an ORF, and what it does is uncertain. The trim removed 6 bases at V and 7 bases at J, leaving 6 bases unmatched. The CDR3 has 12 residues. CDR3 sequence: CASSAGVNEQYF. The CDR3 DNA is TGCGCCAGCAGCGCGGGAGTTAATGAGCAGTACTTC.

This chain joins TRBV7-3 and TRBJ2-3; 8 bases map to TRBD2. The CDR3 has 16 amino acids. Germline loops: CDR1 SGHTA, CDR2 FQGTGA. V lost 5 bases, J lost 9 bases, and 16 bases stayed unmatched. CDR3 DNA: TGTGCCAGCAGCAAAAACGGCGGGGGGCCGACTGGAACGCAGTATTTT. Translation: CASSKNGGGPTGTQYF.

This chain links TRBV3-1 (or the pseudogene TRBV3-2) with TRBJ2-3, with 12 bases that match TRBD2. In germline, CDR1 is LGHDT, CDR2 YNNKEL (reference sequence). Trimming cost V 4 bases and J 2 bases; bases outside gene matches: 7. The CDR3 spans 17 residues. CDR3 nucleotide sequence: TGTGCCAGCAGCCCCGGCACTAGCGGGGGGATCACAGATACGCAGTATTTT. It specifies CASSPGTSGGITDTQYF.